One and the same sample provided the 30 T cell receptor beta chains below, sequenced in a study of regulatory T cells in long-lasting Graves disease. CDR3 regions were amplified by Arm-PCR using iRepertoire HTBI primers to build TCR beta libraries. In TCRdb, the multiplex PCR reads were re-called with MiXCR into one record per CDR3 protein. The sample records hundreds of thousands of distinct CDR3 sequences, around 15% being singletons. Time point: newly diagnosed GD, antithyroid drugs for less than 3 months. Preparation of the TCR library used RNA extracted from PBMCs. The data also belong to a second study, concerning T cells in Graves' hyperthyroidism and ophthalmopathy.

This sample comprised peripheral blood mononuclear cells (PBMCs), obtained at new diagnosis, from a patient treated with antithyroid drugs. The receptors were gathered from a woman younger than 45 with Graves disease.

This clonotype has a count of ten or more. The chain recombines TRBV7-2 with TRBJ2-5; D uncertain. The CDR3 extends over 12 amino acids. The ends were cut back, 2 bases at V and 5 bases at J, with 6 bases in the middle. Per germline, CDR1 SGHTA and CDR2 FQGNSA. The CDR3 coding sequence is TGTGCCAGCAGCTTATTTCGGGAGACCCAGTACTTC. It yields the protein CASSLFRETQYF.

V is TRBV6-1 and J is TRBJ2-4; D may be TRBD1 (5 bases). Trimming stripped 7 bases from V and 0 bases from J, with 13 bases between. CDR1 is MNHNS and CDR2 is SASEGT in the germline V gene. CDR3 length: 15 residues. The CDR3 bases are TGTGCCAGCAACCCGACAGCCCCAGCCAAAAACATTCAGTACTTC. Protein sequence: CASNPTAPAKNIQYF.

The CDR3: CSVDSRDRVGGYTF. The CDR3 coding sequence is TGCAGCGTTGACTCGAGAGACAGGGTTGGTGGCTACACCTTC. The chain combines TRBV29-1 with TRBJ1-2; 7 bases agree with TRBD1. From germline, CDR1 is SQVTM and CDR2 ANQGSEA. With V trimmed by 3 bases and J by 7 bases, 11 bases remained unmatched. This CDR3 has 14 residues.

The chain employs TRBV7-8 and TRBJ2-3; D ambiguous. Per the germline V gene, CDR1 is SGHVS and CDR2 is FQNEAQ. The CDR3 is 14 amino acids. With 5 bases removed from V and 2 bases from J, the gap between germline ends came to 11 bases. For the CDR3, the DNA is TGTGCCAGCAGCGAACAGCTTACCACAGATACGCAGTATTTT. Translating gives CASSEQLTTDTQYF.

The CDR3 sequence: CASSLMQGIEETQYF. Here the CDR3 DNA reads TGTGCCAGCAGCTTAATGCAGGGGATAGAAGAGACCCAGTACTTC. The genes are TRBV7-2 and TRBJ2-1; perhaps TRBD1 as D (6 bases). The J call could be wrong; TRBJ2-5 is a better fit for the DNA end. The CDR3 length is 15 residues. Germline CDR1 reads SGHTA; CDR2 reads FQGNSA.

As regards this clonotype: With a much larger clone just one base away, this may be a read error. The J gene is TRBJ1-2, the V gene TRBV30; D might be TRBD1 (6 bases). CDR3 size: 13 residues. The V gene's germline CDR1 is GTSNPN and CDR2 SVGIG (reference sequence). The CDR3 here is CAWSTSGAYGHTF. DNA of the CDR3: TGTGCCTGGAGTACCTCAGGGGCTTATGGCCACACCTTC.

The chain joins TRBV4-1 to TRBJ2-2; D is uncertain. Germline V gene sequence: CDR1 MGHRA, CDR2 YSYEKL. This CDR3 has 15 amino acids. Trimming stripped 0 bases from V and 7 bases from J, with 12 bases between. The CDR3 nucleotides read TGCGCCAGCAGCCAAGATTTAACTCGCCTCGGGGAGCTGTTTTTT. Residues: CASSQDLTRLGELFF.

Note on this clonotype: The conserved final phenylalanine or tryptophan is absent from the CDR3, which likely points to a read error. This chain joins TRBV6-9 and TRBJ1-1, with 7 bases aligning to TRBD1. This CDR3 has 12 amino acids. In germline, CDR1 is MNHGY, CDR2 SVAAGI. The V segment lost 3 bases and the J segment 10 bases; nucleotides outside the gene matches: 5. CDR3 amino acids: CASSYPRGTAFL. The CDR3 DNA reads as TGTGCCAGCAGTTACCCCAGGGGGACAGCTTTCCTT.

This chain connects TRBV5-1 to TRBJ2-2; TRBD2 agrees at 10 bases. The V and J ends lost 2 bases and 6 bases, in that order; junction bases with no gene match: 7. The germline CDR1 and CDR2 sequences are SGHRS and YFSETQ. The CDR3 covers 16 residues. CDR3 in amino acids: CASSFGGTSVAGELFF. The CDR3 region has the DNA TGCGCCAGCAGCTTCGGGGGGACTAGCGTTGCCGGGGAGCTGTTTTTT.

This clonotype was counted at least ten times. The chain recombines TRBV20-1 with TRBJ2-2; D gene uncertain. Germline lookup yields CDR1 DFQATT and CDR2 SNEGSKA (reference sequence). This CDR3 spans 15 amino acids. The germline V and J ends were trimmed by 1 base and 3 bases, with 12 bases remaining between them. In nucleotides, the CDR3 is TGCAGTGCTAGAGCCAGGTGTAAGGACACCGGGGAGCTGTTTTTT. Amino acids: CSARARCKDTGELFF.

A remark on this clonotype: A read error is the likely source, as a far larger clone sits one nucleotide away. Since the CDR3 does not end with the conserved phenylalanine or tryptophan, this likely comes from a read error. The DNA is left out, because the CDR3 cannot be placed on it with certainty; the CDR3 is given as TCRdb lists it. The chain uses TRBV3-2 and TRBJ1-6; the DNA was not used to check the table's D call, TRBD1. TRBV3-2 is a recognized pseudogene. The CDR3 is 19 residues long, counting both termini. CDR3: CASSTRKPGQGYAASPLHS.

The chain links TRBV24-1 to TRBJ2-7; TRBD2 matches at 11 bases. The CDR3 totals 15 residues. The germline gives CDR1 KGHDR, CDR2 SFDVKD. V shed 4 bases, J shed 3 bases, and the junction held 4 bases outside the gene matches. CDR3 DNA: TGTGCCACCAGTGACCCTGGGACTAGCGGCTACGAGCAGTACTTC. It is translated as CATSDPGTSGYEQYF.

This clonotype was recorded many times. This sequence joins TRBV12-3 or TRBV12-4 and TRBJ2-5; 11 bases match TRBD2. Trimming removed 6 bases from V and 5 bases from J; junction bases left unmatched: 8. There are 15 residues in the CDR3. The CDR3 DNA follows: TGTGCCAGCAGCCGACTAGCGGGAAGTGCGGAGACCCAGTACTTC. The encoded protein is CASSRLAGSAETQYF.

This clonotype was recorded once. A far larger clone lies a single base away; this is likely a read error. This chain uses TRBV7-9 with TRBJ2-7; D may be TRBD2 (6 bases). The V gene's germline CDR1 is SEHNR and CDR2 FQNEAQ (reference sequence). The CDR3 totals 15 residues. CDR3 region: CASSLDRASVNERYF. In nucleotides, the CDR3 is TGTGCCAGCAGCTTAGATCGGGCTAGCGTTAACGAGCGGTACTTC. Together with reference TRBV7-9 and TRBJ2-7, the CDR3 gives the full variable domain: DTGVSQNPRHKITKRGQNVTFRCDPISEHNRLYWYRQTLGQGPEFLTYFQNEAQLEKSRLLSDRFSAERPKGSFSTLEIQRTEQGDSAMYLCASSLDRASVNERYFGPGTRLTVT.

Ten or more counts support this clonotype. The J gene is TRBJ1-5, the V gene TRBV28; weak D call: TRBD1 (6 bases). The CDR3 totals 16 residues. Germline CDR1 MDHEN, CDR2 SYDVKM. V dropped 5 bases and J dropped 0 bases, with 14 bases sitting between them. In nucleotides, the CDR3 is TGTGCCAGCAGTCCGCCCGGGACACCTAGCAATCAGCCCCAGCATTTT. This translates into CASSPPGTPSNQPQHF.

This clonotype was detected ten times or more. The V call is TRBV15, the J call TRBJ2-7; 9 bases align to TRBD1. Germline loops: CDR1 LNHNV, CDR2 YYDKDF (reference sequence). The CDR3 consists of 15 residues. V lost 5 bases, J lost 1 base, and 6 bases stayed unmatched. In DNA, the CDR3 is TGTGCCACCAGCCATAACAGGGGGCGGTCCTACGAGCAGTACTTC. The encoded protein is CATSHNRGRSYEQYF.

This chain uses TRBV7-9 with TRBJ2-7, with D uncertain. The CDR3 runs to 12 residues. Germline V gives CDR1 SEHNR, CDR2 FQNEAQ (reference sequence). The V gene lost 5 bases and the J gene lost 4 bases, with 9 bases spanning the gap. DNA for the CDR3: TGTGCCAGCAGCCCCCTCGGTTACGAGCAGTACTTC. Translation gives CASSPLGYEQYF.

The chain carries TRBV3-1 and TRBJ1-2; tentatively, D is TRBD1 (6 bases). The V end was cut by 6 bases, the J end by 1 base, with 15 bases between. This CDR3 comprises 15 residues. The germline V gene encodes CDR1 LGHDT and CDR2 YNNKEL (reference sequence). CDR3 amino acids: CASRWGTTYNYGYTF. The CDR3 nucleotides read TGTGCCAGCAGATGGGGGACAACTTATAACTATGGCTACACCTTC.

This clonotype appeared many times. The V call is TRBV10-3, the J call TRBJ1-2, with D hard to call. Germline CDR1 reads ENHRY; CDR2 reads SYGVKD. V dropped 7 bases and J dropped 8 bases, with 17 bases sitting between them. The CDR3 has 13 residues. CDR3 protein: CAITYASVGGYTF. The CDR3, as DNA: TGTGCCATCACCTATGCCTCGGTTGGCGGCTACACCTTC.

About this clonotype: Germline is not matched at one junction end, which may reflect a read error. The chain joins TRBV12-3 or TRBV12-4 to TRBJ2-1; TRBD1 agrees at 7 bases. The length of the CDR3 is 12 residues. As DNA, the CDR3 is TGTGCCAGCAGTTTTAACCGGGACAGAGTTAACTTC. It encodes CASSFNRDRVNF.

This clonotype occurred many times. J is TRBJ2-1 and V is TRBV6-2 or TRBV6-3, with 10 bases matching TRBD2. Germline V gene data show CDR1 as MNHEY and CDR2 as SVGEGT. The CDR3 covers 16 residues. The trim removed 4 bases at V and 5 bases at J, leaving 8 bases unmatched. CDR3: CASSSRTSGNHNEQFF. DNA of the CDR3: TGTGCCAGCAGTTCAAGGACTAGCGGTAACCACAATGAGCAGTTCTTC.

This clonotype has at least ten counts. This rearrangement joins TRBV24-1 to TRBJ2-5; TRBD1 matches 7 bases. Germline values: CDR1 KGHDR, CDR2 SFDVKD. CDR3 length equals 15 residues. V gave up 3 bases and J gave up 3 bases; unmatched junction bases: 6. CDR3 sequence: CATSDQDREEETQYF. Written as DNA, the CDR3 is TGTGCCACCAGTGATCAAGACAGGGAAGAAGAGACCCAGTACTTC.

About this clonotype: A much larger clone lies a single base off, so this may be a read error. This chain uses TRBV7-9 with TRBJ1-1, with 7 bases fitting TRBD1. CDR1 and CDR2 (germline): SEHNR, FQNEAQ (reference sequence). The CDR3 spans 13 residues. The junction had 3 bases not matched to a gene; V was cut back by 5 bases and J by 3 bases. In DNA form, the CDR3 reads TGTGCCAGCAGCCGGGGACAGCACACTGAAGCTTTCTTT. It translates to CASSRGQHTEAFF.

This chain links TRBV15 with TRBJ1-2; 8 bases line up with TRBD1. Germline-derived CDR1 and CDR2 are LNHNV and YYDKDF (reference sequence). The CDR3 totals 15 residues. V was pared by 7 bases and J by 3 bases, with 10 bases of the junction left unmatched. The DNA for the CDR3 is TGTGCCACCACCAAAGACAGGGGACAGGACTATGGCTACACCTTC. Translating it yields CATTKDRGQDYGYTF.

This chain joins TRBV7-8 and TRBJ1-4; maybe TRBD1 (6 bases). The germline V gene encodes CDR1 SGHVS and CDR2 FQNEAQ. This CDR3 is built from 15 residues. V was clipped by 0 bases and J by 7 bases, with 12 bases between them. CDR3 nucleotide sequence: TGTGCCAGCAGCTTAGCGCGAGGGGGAGTTGAAAAACTGTTTTTT. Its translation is CASSLARGGVEKLFF.

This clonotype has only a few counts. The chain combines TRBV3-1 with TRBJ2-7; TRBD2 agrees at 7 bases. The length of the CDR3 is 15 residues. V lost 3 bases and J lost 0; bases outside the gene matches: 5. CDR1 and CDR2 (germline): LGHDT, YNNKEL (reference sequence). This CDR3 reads CASSHSSGSSYEQYF. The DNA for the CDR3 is TGTGCCAGCAGCCACTCTAGCGGTAGCTCCTACGAGCAGTACTTC.

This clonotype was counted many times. CDR3 sequence: CASTLGGSIGGSTDTQYF. Here the CDR3 DNA reads TGTGCCAGCACCCTCGGCGGGTCTATAGGGGGGTCCACAGATACGCAGTATTTT. The V gene is TRBV12-3 or TRBV12-4, the J gene TRBJ2-3; D possibly matches TRBD1 or TRBD2 (6 bases each). The CDR3 spans 18 residues. Trimming cost V 7 bases and J 2 bases, with 25 bases left between them.

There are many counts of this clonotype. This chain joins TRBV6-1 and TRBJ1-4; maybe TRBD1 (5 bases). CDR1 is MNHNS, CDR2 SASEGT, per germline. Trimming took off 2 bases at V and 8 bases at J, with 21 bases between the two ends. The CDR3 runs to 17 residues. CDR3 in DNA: TGTGCCAGCAGTGAACACTCGGGACCTCCGATTGGGGAAAAACTGTTTTTT. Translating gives CASSEHSGPPIGEKLFF.

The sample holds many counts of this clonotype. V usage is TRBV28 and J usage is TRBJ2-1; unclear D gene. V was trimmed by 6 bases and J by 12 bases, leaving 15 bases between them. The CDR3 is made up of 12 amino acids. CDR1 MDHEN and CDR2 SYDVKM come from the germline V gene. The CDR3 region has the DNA TGTGCCAGCAGATCAGACGAGAACAGGCAGTTCTTC. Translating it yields CASRSDENRQFF.

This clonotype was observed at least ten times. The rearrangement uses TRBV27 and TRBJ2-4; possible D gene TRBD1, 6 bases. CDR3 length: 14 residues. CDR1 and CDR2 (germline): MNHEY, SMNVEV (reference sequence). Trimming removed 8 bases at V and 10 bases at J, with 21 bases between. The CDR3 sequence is CASGLTGSLRIQYF. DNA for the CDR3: TGTGCCAGCGGCCTGACAGGCAGCCTTAGGATTCAGTACTTC.